One and the same sample provided the 3 T cell receptor beta chains below, sequenced in a study of blood T cell repertoires in COVID-19. The method was immunoSEQ multiplex PCR; TCRdb's version includes in-frame clones alone and lacks a portion of them. The sample holds around 390,000 clones; approximately 87% are singletons and the top ten take roughly 10%. The sequenced sample was PBMCs or T cells enriched from blood (not recorded which). The origin of the receptors is a woman in her forties or fifties who had recovered from COVID-19.

This clone turned up a few times. The chain links TRBV7-9 to TRBJ1-6, with a possible D match to TRBD1 (6 bases). The CDR3 runs to 13 residues. Germline loops: CDR1 SEHNR, CDR2 FQNEAQ (reference sequence). Between the trimmed V and J ends, which lost 1 base and 13 bases, there was a span of 11 bases. This chain's CDR3 is CASSLGTEDPLHF. The CDR3 DNA follows: TGTGCCAGCAGCTTAGGGACAGAGGATCCCCTCCACTTT.

The J gene is TRBJ2-1, the V gene TRBV7-9, with TRBD1 matching over 7 bases. The CDR3 spans 13 residues. Germline lookup yields CDR1 SEHNR and CDR2 FQNEAQ (reference sequence). The V gene end was trimmed by 5 bases and the J gene end by 10 bases; junction bases not matched to a gene: 8. The CDR3 DNA follows: TGTGCCAGCAGCATTTCGACAGGGTTCGAGCAGTTCTTC. Translation gives CASSISTGFEQFF.

The chain joins TRBV6-2 or TRBV6-3 to TRBJ2-5; 11 positions agree with TRBD2. Per the germline V gene, CDR1 is MNHEY and CDR2 is SVGEGT. V lost 2 bases and J lost 2; bases outside the gene matches: 7. The CDR3 consists of 17 residues. The CDR3 bases are TGTGCCAGCAGTTACCCCCTAGCGGGGGGCCATCAAGAGACCCAGTACTTC. Translating gives CASSYPLAGGHQETQYF.